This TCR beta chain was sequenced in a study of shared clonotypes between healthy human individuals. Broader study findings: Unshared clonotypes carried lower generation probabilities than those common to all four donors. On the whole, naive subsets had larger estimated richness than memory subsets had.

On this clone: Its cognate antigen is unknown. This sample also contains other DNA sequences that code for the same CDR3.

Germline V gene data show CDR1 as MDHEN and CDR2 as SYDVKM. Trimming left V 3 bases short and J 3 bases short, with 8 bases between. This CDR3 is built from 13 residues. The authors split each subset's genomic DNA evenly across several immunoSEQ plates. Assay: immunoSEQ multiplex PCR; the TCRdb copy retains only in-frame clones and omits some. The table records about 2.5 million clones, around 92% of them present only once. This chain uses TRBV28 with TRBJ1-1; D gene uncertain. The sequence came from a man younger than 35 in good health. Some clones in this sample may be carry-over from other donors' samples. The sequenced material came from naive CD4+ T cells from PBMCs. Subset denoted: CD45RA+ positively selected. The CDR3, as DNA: TGTGCCAGCAGTTTTGGTGGGGACACTGAAGCTTTCTTT. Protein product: CASSFGGDTEAFF.